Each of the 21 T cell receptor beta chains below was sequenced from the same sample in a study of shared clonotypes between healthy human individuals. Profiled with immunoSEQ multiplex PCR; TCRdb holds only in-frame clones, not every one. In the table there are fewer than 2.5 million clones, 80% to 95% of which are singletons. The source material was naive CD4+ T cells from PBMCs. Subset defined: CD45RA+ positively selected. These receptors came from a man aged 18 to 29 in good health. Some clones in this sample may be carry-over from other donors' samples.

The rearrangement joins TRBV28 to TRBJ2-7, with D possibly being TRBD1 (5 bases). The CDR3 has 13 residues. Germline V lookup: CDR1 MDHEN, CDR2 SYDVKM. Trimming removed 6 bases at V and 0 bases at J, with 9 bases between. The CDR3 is CASRDTSSYEQYF. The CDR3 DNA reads TGTGCCAGCAGGGACACGAGCTCCTACGAGCAGTACTTC.

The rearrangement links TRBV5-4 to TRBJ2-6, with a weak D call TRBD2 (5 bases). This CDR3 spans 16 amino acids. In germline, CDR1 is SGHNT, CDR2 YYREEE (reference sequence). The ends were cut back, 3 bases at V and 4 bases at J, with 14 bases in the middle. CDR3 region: CASSSASTGGANVLTF. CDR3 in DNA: TGTGCCAGCAGCTCCGCCTCAACGGGGGGGGCCAACGTCCTGACTTTC.

CDR3 in DNA: TGTGCCAGCAGCTCGGGACTAGCGGGAGGAGGCGGCGGGGAGCTGTTTTTT. This codes for CASSSGLAGGGGGELFF. The genes are TRBV7-2 and TRBJ2-2, with 15 bases fitting TRBD2. Germline CDR1 and CDR2: SGHTA and FQGNSA. The V segment lost 4 bases and the J segment 7 bases; nucleotides outside the gene matches: 7. The CDR3 loop spans 17 amino acids.

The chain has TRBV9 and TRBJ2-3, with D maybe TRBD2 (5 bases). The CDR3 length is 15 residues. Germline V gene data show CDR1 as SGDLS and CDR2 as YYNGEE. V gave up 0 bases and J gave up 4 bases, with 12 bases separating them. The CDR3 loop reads CASSVGVLGADTQYF. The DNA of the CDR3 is TGTGCCAGCAGCGTAGGAGTACTAGGCGCAGATACGCAGTATTTT.

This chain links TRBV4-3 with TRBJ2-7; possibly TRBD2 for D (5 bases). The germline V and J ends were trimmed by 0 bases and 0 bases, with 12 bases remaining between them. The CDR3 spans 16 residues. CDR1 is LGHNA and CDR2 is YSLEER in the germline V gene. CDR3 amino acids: CASSQDLRAVSYEQYF. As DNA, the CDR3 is TGCGCCAGCAGCCAAGATCTGCGGGCCGTCTCCTACGAGCAGTACTTC.

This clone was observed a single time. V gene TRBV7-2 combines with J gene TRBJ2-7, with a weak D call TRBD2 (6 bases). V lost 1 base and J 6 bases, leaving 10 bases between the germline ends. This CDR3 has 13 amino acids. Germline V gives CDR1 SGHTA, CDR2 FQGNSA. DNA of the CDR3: TGTGCCAGCAGCTTAGGGCGGGGCCCCGAGCAGTACTTC. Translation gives CASSLGRGPEQYF.

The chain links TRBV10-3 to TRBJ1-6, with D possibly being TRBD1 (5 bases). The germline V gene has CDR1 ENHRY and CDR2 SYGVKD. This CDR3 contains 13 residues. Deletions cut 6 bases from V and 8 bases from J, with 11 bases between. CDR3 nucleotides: TGTGCCATCAGCGGACAAGAGGATTCACCCCTCCACTTT. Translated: CAISGQEDSPLHF.

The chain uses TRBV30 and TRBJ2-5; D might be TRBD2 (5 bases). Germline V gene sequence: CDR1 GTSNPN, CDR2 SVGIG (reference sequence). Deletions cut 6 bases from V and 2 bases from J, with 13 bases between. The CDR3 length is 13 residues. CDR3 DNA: TGTGCCTGCCCTGAACGGGATCAAGAGACCCAGTACTTC. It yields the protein CACPERDQETQYF.

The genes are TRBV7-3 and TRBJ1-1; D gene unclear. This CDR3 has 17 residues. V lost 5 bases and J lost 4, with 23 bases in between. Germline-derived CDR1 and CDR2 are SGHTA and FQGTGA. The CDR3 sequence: CASSPGRAAGSSTEAFF. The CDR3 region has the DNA TGTGCCAGCAGCCCCGGACGAGCCGCCGGGAGTAGCACTGAAGCTTTCTTT.

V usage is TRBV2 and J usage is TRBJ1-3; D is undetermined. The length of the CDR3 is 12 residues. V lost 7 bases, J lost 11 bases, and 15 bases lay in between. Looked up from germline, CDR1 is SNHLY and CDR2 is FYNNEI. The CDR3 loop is CASKTDVAAIYF. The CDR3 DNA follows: TGTGCCAGCAAAACCGACGTCGCCGCCATATATTTT.

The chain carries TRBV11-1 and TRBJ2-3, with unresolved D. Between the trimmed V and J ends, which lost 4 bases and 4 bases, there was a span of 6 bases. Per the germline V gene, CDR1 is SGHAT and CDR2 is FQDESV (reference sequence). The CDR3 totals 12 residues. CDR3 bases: TGTGCCAGCAGCTCTGGGCCAGATACGCAGTATTTT. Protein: CASSSGPDTQYF. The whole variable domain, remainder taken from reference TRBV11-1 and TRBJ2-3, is EAEVAQSPRYKITEKSQAVAFWCDPISGHATLYWYRQILGQGPELLVQFQDESVVDDSQLPKDRFSAERLKGVDSTLKIQPAELGDSAMYLCASSSGPDTQYFGPGTRLTVL.

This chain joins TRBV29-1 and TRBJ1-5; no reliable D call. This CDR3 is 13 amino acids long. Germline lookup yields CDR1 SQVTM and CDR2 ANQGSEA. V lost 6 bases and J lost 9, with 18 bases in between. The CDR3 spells CSVGETVERPQHF. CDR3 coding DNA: TGCAGCGTCGGAGAGACGGTGGAAAGGCCCCAGCATTTT.

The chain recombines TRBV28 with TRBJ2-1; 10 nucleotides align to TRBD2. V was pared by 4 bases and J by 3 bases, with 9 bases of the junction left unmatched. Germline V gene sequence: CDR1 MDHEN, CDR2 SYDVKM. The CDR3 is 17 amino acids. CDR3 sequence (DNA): TGTGCCAGCAGTTCACTAGCGGGGCCTACACTCTACAATGAGCAGTTCTTC. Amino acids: CASSSLAGPTLYNEQFF.

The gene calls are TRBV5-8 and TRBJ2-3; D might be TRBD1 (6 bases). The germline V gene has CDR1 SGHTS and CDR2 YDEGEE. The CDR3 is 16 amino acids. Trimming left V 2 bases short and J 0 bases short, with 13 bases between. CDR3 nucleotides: TGTGCCAGCAGCTTACCCGGACAGTTTAGCACAGATACGCAGTATTTT. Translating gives CASSLPGQFSTDTQYF.

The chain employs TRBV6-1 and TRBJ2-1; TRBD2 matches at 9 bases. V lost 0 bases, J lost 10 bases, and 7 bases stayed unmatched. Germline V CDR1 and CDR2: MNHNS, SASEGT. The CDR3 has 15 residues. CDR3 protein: CASSEALGGRGEQFF. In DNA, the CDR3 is TGTGCCAGCAGTGAAGCGCTGGGCGGGAGGGGGGAGCAGTTCTTC.

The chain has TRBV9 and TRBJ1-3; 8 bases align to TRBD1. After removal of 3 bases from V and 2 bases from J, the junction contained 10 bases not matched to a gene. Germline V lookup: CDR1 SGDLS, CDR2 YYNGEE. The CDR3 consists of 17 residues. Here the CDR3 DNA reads TGTGCCAGCAGCGCCTACAGGGGGACGGGGACTGGAAACACCATATATTTT. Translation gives CASSAYRGTGTGNTIYF.

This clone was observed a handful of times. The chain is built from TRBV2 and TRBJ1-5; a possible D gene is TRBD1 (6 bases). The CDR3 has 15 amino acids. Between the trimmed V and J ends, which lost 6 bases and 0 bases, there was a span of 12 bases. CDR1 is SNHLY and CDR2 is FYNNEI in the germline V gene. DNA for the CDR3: TGTGCCAGCAGCGTAGGACAGCTTAGCAATCAGCCCCAGCATTTT. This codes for CASSVGQLSNQPQHF. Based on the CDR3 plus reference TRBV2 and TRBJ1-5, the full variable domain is EPEVTQTPSHQVTQMGQEVILRCVPISNHLYFYWYRQILGQKVEFLVSFYNNEISEKSEIFDDQFSVERPDGSNFTLKIRSTKLEDSAMYFCASSVGQLSNQPQHFGDGTRLSIL.

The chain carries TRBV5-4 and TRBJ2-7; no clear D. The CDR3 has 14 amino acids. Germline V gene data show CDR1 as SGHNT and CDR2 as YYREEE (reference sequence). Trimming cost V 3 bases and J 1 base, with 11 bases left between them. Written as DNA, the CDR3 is TGTGCCAGCAGCTCCCGGACCGGTTCCTACGAGCAGTACTTC. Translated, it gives CASSSRTGSYEQYF.

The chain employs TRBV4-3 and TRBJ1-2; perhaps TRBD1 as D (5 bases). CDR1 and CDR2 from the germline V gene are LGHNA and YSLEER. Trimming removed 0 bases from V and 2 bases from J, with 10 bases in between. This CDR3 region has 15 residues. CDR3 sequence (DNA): TGCGCCAGCAGCCAAGAGCAGGGACCCAACTATGGCTACACCTTC. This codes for CASSQEQGPNYGYTF.

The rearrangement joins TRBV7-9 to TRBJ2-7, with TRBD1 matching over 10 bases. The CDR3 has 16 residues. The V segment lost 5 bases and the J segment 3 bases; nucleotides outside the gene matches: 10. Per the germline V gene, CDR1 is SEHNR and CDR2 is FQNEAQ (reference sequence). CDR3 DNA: TGTGCCAGCAGCCCAACGACAGGGGGCCGCCTCTACGAGCAGTACTTC. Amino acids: CASSPTTGGRLYEQYF.

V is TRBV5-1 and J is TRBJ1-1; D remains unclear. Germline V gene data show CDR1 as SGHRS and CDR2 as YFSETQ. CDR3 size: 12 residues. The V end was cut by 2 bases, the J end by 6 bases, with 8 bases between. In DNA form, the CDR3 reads TGCGCCAGCAGCTTCGACACGGCTGAAGCTTTCTTT. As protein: CASSFDTAEAFF.